These 31 T cell receptor beta chains were all obtained from the same sample, sequenced in a study of CD8 T cells in Susac syndrome. When the RNA was reverse transcribed, random hexamers were used with an input of about 0.5 to 1 ug. Via MiXCR, TCRdb re-called the immunoSEQ multiplex PCR reads, giving one row per CDR3 protein. The sample records 50,000 to 55,000 distinct CDR3 sequences, about 95% being singletons. The sample comprised CD8+ T cells from PBMCs. These receptors originate from a human donor with Susac syndrome.

The rearrangement uses TRBV20-1 and TRBJ2-3; 9 bases agree with TRBD1. The length of the CDR3 is 15 residues. J lost 5 bases, V lost 7 bases, and 13 bases had no gene match. CDR1 and CDR2 (germline): DFQATT, SNEGSKA (reference sequence). For the CDR3, the DNA is TGCAGTGGCACTGGAGGGGGACAGGGTCGAGATACGCAGTATTTT. Translated: CSGTGGGQGRDTQYF.

The sample holds a few counts of this clonotype. The chain carries TRBV4-1 and TRBJ1-2, with D possibly matching TRBD1 (5 bases). Germline CDR1 is MGHRA and CDR2 is YSYEKL. Trimming pared 0 bases from V and 2 bases from J, leaving 19 bases between. There are 18 residues in the CDR3. This chain's CDR3 is CASSQEGEGAPGNYGYTF. CDR3 coding DNA: TGCGCCAGCAGCCAAGAGGGGGAAGGGGCCCCTGGGAACTATGGCTACACCTTC.

The V gene is TRBV5-1, the J gene TRBJ2-1; possible D gene TRBD2, 5 bases. Germline CDR1 and CDR2: SGHRS and YFSETQ. The germline V and J ends were trimmed by 3 bases and 6 bases, with 10 bases remaining between them. This CDR3 has 13 residues. The CDR3 region is CASSYGNRNEQFF. The CDR3 DNA sequence: TGCGCCAGCAGCTACGGGAATCGCAATGAGCAGTTCTTC.

The chain uses TRBV7-9 and TRBJ2-3; D remains ambiguous. The V end was cut by 0 bases, the J end by 10 bases, with 8 bases between. This CDR3 has 12 residues. Germline V gene lookup returns CDR1 SEHNR and CDR2 FQNEAQ (reference sequence). The CDR3 DNA reads as TGTGCCAGCAGCTTAGCGCCTCCTTCGCAGTATTTT. This gives the protein CASSLAPPSQYF.

The chain couples TRBV9 to TRBJ2-5; 8 positions agree with TRBD2. V was pared by 3 bases and J by 1 base, with 2 bases of the junction left unmatched. CDR3 length: 14 residues. CDR1 is SGDLS and CDR2 is YYNGEE in the germline V gene. The CDR3 bases are TGTGCCAGCAGCGGACTAGCGAGCCAAGAGACCCAGTACTTC. This encodes CASSGLASQETQYF.

V usage is TRBV20-1 and J usage is TRBJ1-2; 7 bases are shared with TRBD1. The V and J ends lost 6 bases and 5 bases, in that order; junction bases with no gene match: 21. Germline CDR1 DFQATT, CDR2 SNEGSKA (reference sequence). This CDR3 is built from 17 residues. CDR3: CSAHLRYKTGRTYGYTF. Written as DNA, the CDR3 is TGCAGTGCCCACCTCCGTTATAAGACAGGGAGGACTTATGGCTACACCTTC.

V usage is TRBV7-8 and J usage is TRBJ2-7; TRBD2 agrees at 8 bases. Looked up from germline, CDR1 is SGHVS and CDR2 is FQNEAQ. The CDR3 has 16 amino acids. V lost 1 base and J lost 0; bases outside the gene matches: 5. CDR3 nucleotides: TGTGCCAGCAGCTTAGTAGTGCGGGGGGACTCCTACGAGCAGTACTTC. It encodes CASSLVVRGDSYEQYF.

The J gene is TRBJ2-4, the V gene TRBV29-1, with a weak D call TRBD2 (5 bases). The germline V gene has CDR1 SQVTM and CDR2 ANQGSEA. The V end lost 5 bases, the J end lost 2 bases, and 10 bases lay between the germline ends. This CDR3 comprises 13 residues. The CDR3 sequence is CSVLDGTKNIQYF. DNA of the CDR3: TGCAGCGTTCTGGACGGGACCAAAAACATTCAGTACTTC.

The gene calls are TRBV20-1 and TRBJ2-1; D possibly corresponds to TRBD2 (5 bases). Per the germline V gene, CDR1 is DFQATT and CDR2 is SNEGSKA (reference sequence). This CDR3 has 16 amino acids. Trimming took off 0 bases at V and 0 bases at J, with 12 bases between the two ends. CDR3 region: CSARDYSGSSYNEQFF. The CDR3, as DNA: TGCAGTGCTAGAGATTACAGCGGCAGCTCCTACAATGAGCAGTTCTTC.

V is TRBV7-2 and J is TRBJ1-2, with TRBD1 as a possible D gene (6 bases). Trimming left V 5 bases short and J 8 bases short, with 15 bases between. The CDR3 length is 13 residues. Germline V gene lookup returns CDR1 SGHTA and CDR2 FQGNSA. CDR3 residues: CASSTMGAEGYTF. CDR3 nucleotides: TGTGCCAGCAGCACGATGGGGGCGGAGGGCTACACCTTC.

The chain has TRBV19 and TRBJ1-5, with unresolved D. Germline V gives CDR1 LNHDA, CDR2 SQIVND (reference sequence). The CDR3 is made up of 15 amino acids. V was clipped by 4 bases and J by 1 base, with 11 bases between them. For the CDR3, the DNA is TGTGCCAGTAGTACTCCCCTGATGAGCAATCAGCCCCAGCATTTT. Its protein product is CASSTPLMSNQPQHF.

This sequence joins TRBV7-9 and TRBJ1-2, with no clear D. The germline V gene encodes CDR1 SEHNR and CDR2 FQNEAQ (reference sequence). Trimming removed 3 bases from V and 8 bases from J, with 13 bases in between. The CDR3 extends over 13 amino acids. The CDR3 here is CASSLSYGNGYTF. The CDR3 DNA reads as TGTGCCAGCAGCTTGTCGTACGGGAACGGCTACACCTTC.

The chain recombines TRBV4-2 with TRBJ1-6, with no clear D. V was cut by 6 bases and J by 1 base, with 10 bases left in between. The CDR3 runs 15 residues. Germline V gene data show CDR1 as LGHNA and CDR2 as YNFKEQ. The CDR3 coding sequence is TGTGCCAGCAGGCCCGAGGGTTCCTATAATTCACCCCTCCACTTT. It is translated as CASRPEGSYNSPLHF.

The rearrangement uses TRBV12-3 or TRBV12-4 and TRBJ1-2; D perhaps matches TRBD1 (6 bases). The CDR3 has 16 amino acids. Deletions cut 5 bases from V and 6 bases from J, with 22 bases between. The CDR3 loop is CASSAQPTGWRNGYTF. DNA of the CDR3: TGTGCCAGCAGTGCCCAACCGACAGGTTGGAGAAATGGCTACACCTTC.

The chain joins TRBV20-1 to TRBJ1-1, with 10 bases aligning to TRBD1. J gave up 3 bases and V 6 bases, and 4 bases lay outside the gene matches. Germline V gene lookup returns CDR1 DFQATT and CDR2 SNEGSKA (reference sequence). The CDR3 extends over 13 amino acids. The CDR3 loop is CSAAGTGDTEAFF. CDR3 nucleotide sequence: TGCAGTGCCGCCGGGACAGGGGACACTGAAGCTTTCTTT.

The CDR3 nucleotides read TGTGCCAGCAGCCCAGGGCACTCCCGGGAGCAGTACTTC. Protein sequence: CASSPGHSREQYF. The V gene is TRBV11-2, the J gene TRBJ2-7, with D tentatively TRBD1 (5 bases). The length of the CDR3 is 13 residues. CDR1 and CDR2 from the germline V gene are SGHAT and FQNNGV. V dropped 5 bases and J dropped 7 bases, with 15 bases sitting between them.

This chain connects TRBV5-4 to TRBJ2-5, with 9 bases identical to TRBD2. The CDR3 runs to 15 residues. J gave up 7 bases and V 2 bases, and 9 bases lay outside the gene matches. Germline CDR1 is SGHNT and CDR2 is YYREEE (reference sequence). In nucleotides, the CDR3 is TGTGCCAGCAGCTTTTGGGTTAGCGGGGGAGGGACCCAGTACTTC. Protein: CASSFWVSGGGTQYF.

The chain combines TRBV20-1 with TRBJ2-2; maybe TRBD2 (5 bases). Per germline, CDR1 DFQATT and CDR2 SNEGSKA (reference sequence). Trimming stripped 0 bases from V and 4 bases from J, with 9 bases between. CDR3 length: 14 amino acids. The CDR3 region has the DNA TGCAGTGCTAGAGATTGGACTGTCACCGGGGAGCTGTTTTTT. As protein: CSARDWTVTGELFF.

This chain connects TRBV18 to TRBJ2-7, with 11 bases matching TRBD1. Germline assignment: CDR1 KGHSH and CDR2 LQKENI. The CDR3 contains 15 residues. V gave up 3 bases and J gave up 6 bases; unmatched junction bases: 7. CDR3 in DNA: TGTGCCAGCTCACCCAGGGGACAGGGGGACTCCGAGCAGTACTTC. Residues: CASSPRGQGDSEQYF.

V and J are TRBV28 and TRBJ1-2, with D maybe TRBD1 (6 bases). Trimming left V 7 bases short and J 7 bases short, with 10 bases between. This CDR3 contains 11 residues. Germline V gene lookup returns CDR1 MDHEN and CDR2 SYDVKM. In DNA, the CDR3 is TGTGCCAGCACCCTGGGGGCTGGCTACACCTTC. This encodes CASTLGAGYTF.

The chain uses TRBV23-1 and TRBJ2-4; D may be TRBD1 (6 bases). TRBV23-1 counts as an open reading frame of uncertain function. The CDR3 length is 15 residues. V lost 6 bases, J lost 1 base, and 13 bases lay in between. The CDR3 here is CASRAKQGAKNIQYF. The CDR3 bases are TGCGCCAGCAGGGCAAAACAGGGTGCCAAAAACATTCAGTACTTC.

This chain uses TRBV20-1 with TRBJ2-3; D may be TRBD2 (7 bases). CDR3 length: 13 residues. V was shortened by 6 bases and J by 4 bases, with 14 bases between the two germline ends. Germline V gene sequence: CDR1 DFQATT, CDR2 SNEGSKA (reference sequence). The CDR3 region is CSAAEGGADTQYF. CDR3 bases: TGCAGTGCAGCCGAGGGGGGGGCAGATACGCAGTATTTT.

This chain links TRBV20-1 with TRBJ2-5; 9 bases line up with TRBD1. Per the germline V gene, CDR1 is DFQATT and CDR2 is SNEGSKA (reference sequence). V gave up 1 base and J gave up 5 bases; unmatched junction bases: 5. The CDR3 is 14 residues long. Here the CDR3 reads CSARVPGTGETQYF. In DNA, the CDR3 is TGCAGTGCTAGAGTTCCCGGGACAGGGGAGACCCAGTACTTC.

The rearrangement uses TRBV2 and TRBJ1-6; the D is unclear. This CDR3 region has 16 residues. Germline CDR1 SNHLY, CDR2 FYNNEI. Trimming removed 3 bases at V and 7 bases at J, with 16 bases between. The DNA of the CDR3 is TGTGCCAGCAGTGACAGCCTCACAAGCGGGAATTCACCCCTCCACTTT. Residues: CASSDSLTSGNSPLHF.

The chain has TRBV6-2 or TRBV6-3 and TRBJ2-7; 7 nucleotides align to TRBD1. Germline assignment: CDR1 MNHEY and CDR2 SVGEGT. With 5 bases clipped from V and 3 bases from J, the junction kept 19 bases outside the gene matches. This CDR3 has 18 amino acids. CDR3 in amino acids: CASSPGTAGFKGRYEQYF. The CDR3 DNA follows: TGTGCCAGCAGTCCCGGGACAGCCGGCTTTAAGGGGCGCTACGAGCAGTACTTC.

V is TRBV3-1 and J is TRBJ2-7; TRBD2 is a possible D gene (5 bases). The CDR3 extends over 12 amino acids. The germline gives CDR1 LGHDT, CDR2 YNNKEL (reference sequence). Trimming left V 6 bases short and J 6 bases short, with 12 bases between. The CDR3 coding sequence is TGTGCCAGCAGTCGGGGTAGAGTCGAGCAGTACTTC. This translates into CASSRGRVEQYF.

The chain couples TRBV27 to TRBJ2-5; TRBD2 matches 9 bases. The CDR3 is 16 residues long. Germline V gives CDR1 MNHEY, CDR2 SMNVEV (reference sequence). V lost 8 bases to trimming and J lost 4 bases; unmatched junction nucleotides: 14. The CDR3 protein is CASGSGGPGGRETQYF. In DNA form, the CDR3 reads TGTGCCAGCGGCAGCGGGGGGCCAGGAGGGCGAGAGACCCAGTACTTC.

The chain combines TRBV19 with TRBJ1-5; no reliable D call. The germline V gene encodes CDR1 LNHDA and CDR2 SQIVND (reference sequence). This CDR3 has 15 residues. V gave up 4 bases and J gave up 0 bases, with 10 bases separating them. The CDR3 DNA reads as TGTGCCAGTAGTACAACGACAATTAGCAATCAGCCCCAGCATTTT. Translation gives CASSTTTISNQPQHF.

This clonotype was found once. This chain joins TRBV29-1 and TRBJ2-3; D is undetermined. This CDR3 contains 11 residues. V dropped 6 bases and J dropped 2 bases, with 6 bases sitting between them. CDR1 and CDR2 from the germline V gene are SQVTM and ANQGSEA. DNA of the CDR3: TGCAGCGTGGTTTACACAGATACGCAGTATTTT. Protein: CSVVYTDTQYF.

The V gene is TRBV29-1, the J gene TRBJ1-2; D is unclear. Germline V gene data show CDR1 as SQVTM and CDR2 as ANQGSEA. V dropped 4 bases and J dropped 3 bases, with 18 bases sitting between them. The CDR3 totals 15 residues. In DNA form, the CDR3 reads TGCAGCGTTGCCCGGGGAAACCCCCTTGACTATGGCTACACCTTC. As protein: CSVARGNPLDYGYTF.

The chain carries TRBV7-9 and TRBJ2-1; D unresolved. This CDR3 spans 14 amino acids. The V end was cut by 1 base, the J end by 1 base, with 5 bases between. In germline, CDR1 is SEHNR, CDR2 FQNEAQ (reference sequence). The CDR3 DNA follows: TGTGCCAGCAGCTTAGGTACTTCCTACAATGAGCAGTTCTTC. It yields the protein CASSLGTSYNEQFF.